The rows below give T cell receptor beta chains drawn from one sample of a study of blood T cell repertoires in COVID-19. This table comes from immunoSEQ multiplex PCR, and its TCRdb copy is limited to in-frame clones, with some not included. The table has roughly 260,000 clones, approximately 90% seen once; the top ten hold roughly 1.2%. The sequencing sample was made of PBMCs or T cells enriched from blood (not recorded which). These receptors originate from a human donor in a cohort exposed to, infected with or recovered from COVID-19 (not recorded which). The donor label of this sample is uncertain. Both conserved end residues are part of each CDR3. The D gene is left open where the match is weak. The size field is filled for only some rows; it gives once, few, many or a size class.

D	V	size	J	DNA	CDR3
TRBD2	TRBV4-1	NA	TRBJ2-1	TGCGCCAGCAGCCAAGATCTAGTTCTAGCGGGGGGGACGAATGAGCAGTTCTTC	CASSQDLVLAGGTNEQFF
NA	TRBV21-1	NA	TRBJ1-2	TGTGCCAGCAGCAAAACCTGGACAGTCGGCTACACCTTC	CASSKTWTVGYTF
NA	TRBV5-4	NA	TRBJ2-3	TGTGCCAGCAGCTTGTCGGCGGGGGCTCGGACAGATACGCAGTATTTT	CASSLSAGARTDTQYF
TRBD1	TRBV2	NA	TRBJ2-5	TGTGCCAGCAGCGAATGGACAGGTATGGAGGAGACCCAGTACTTC	CASSEWTGMEETQYF
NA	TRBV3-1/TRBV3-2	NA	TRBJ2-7	TGTGCCAGCAGCCAATCCGACAGGCGTGGGGAGCAGTACTTC	CASSQSDRRGEQYF
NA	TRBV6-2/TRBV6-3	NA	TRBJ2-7	TGTGCCAGCAGTCCCTGGACGGGAAGCTACGAGCAGTACTTC	CASSPWTGSYEQYF
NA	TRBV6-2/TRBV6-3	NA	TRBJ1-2	TGTGCCAGCAGCGGGGGGAGGTATGGCTACACCTTC	CASSGGRYGYTF
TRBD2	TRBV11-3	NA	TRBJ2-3	TGTGCCAGCAGCTTAGGGCTAGCGGGGGCCGGCGATACGCAGTATTTT	CASSLGLAGAGDTQYF
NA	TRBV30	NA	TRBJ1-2	TGTGCCTGGACCAGGGCTCGTGGGTATGGCTACACCTTC	CAWTRARGYGYTF
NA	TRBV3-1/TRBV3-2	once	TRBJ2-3	TGTGCCAGCAGCCCACAGGGACGGTCACCCACAGATACGCAGTATTTT	CASSPQGRSPTDTQYF
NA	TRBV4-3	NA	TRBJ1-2	TGCGCCAGCAGCCAAGATTTGGGGGCTGGGTATGGCTACACCTTC	CASSQDLGAGYGYTF